This note documents a single TCR beta chain sequence. The authors ran a second PCR of about 7 to 11 cycles using a sample-barcoded 5' primer and a J-beta primer mix. TCRdb called the 5' RACE reads again in MiXCR, with one record for every CDR3 protein. Seen here are 1.2 million to 1.5 million distinct CDR3 sequences, 59% observed once, and the top ten hold over 5.5%. V shed 2 bases, J shed 5 bases, and the junction held 7 bases outside the gene matches. Germline V CDR1 and CDR2: SGDLS, YYNGEE. The length of the CDR3 is 16 residues. This sample is part of a study of blood T cells in healthy people across ages.

The receptor comes from a man aged 18 to 29 in good health. The chain employs TRBV9 and TRBJ2-3; 11 nucleotides line up with TRBD2. The sample comprised blood. The CDR3 DNA is TGTGCCAGCAGCGTCCTCCTAGCGGGAGGTGGAGATACGCAGTATTTT. Amino acids: CASSVLLAGGGDTQYF.